The rows below give T cell receptor beta chains drawn from one sample of a study of shared clonotypes between healthy human individuals. The assay was immunoSEQ multiplex PCR, and TCRdb's table has in-frame clones only and misses some. The table records about a million clones, roughly 80% of them present only once. Specimen: memory CD4+ T cells sorted from blood. Every receptor here comes from a man aged 18-30 years in good health. The CDR3 runs from the conserved cysteine through the conserved F or W. The D gene is left open where the match is weak. The size entry is marked missing in some rows and otherwise reads once, few, many or a size class.

cdr3_nt	cdr3_aa	j_call	v_call	d_call	clone_size
TGTGCCACCAACACAGGGGTTAATTCACCCCTCCACTTT	CATNTGVNSPLHF	TRBJ1-6	TRBV18	TRBD1	.
TGTGCCAGCAGCTTAGGACAGCGGGAGGGCCGGACAGATACGCAGTATTTT	CASSLGQREGRTDTQYF	TRBJ2-3	TRBV11-3	TRBD2	.
TGCAGCGCCCAGGTTGCAGCACGCACCGGGGAGCTGTTTTTT	CSAQVAARTGELFF	TRBJ2-2	TRBV29-1	.	.
TGTGCCAGTAGTGTGGGCCGAAAAAGGGCCGCCGGGGAGCTGTTTTTT	CASSVGRKRAAGELFF	TRBJ2-2	TRBV19	.	once
TGTGCCACCAGCAGGGACAGGGGATACACCGGGGAGCTGTTTTTT	CATSRDRGYTGELFF	TRBJ2-2	TRBV15	TRBD1	.
TGTGCCAGCAGCTTATTAGGGGGGCATCAAGAGACCCAGTACTTC	CASSLLGGHQETQYF	TRBJ2-5	TRBV7-8	.	once
TGTGCCAGCAGCTTGGTATCCAATTCACCCCTCCACTTT	CASSLVSNSPLHF	TRBJ1-6	TRBV5-5	.	few
TGTGCCAGCAGCCAGGGACAGTCCAATTCACCCCTCCACTTT	CASSQGQSNSPLHF	TRBJ1-6	TRBV7-8	TRBD1	.
TGTGCCACCCAGACCAGCATCGGCAATCAGCCCCAGCATTTT	CATQTSIGNQPQHF	TRBJ1-5	TRBV7-2	.	once
TGCGCCAGCAGTGGTAACTCAAACTATGGCTACACCTTC	CASSGNSNYGYTF	TRBJ1-2	TRBV10-1	.	.
TGTGCCAGTAAAACAGGGGTCCCGGGGGCTAACTATGGCTACACCTTC	CASKTGVPGANYGYTF	TRBJ1-2	TRBV19	TRBD1	.
TGTGCCAGCAGCCCCCGTGAGGGGAACTATGGCTACACCTTC	CASSPREGNYGYTF	TRBJ1-2	TRBV9	.	.
TGTGCCAGCTCCGGGGCGGGGATGAACTATGGCTACACCTTC	CASSGAGMNYGYTF	TRBJ1-2	TRBV18	.	.
TGTGCCAGCACCCGAAGGGGTGAGCAGTTCTTC	CASTRRGEQFF	TRBJ2-1	TRBV25-1	.	.
TGTGCCAGCTCACCTATCGGGACAGGCTCCACGGTCGAGCAGTACTTC	CASSPIGTGSTVEQYF	TRBJ2-7	TRBV18	TRBD1	.
TGTGCCAGCAGCTTACTAGCGGGAGCGGGTTCCTACAATGAGCAGTTCTTC	CASSLLAGAGSYNEQFF	TRBJ2-1	TRBV7-2	TRBD2	.
TGTGCCAGCAGCTCTGACAGGGGTTACGGCTACACCTTC	CASSSDRGYGYTF	TRBJ1-2	TRBV6-5	TRBD1	.
TGCGCCAGCAGCTCGGGACAGGGTTATGGCTACACCTTC	CASSSGQGYGYTF	TRBJ1-2	TRBV5-1	TRBD1	.
TGTGCCAGCAGGGTAGCGGGGGGCAAACAAGAGACCCAGTACTTC	CASRVAGGKQETQYF	TRBJ2-5	TRBV28	TRBD2	.
TGTGCCAGATCCGCCCCCACCGACACTGAAGCTTTCTTT	CARSAPTDTEAFF	TRBJ1-1	TRBV5-3	.	.
TGTGCCAGCAGCTTAGCGTCAGGGGTTTTTTCACCCCTCCACTTT	CASSLASGVFSPLHF	TRBJ1-6	TRBV11-2	.	many
TGTGCCAGCAGCCCGGGGCGGCGGTGGGGTAGTGATACGCAGTATTTT	CASSPGRRWGSDTQYF	TRBJ2-3	TRBV7-3	.	.
TGTGCCAGCAGTGCGGATGGTCCTACAAAGAATGGCTACACCTTC	CASSADGPTKNGYTF	TRBJ1-2	TRBV2	.	few
TGTGCCAGCAGTTTAAGGGGGTTCTCCACAGATACGCAGTATTTT	CASSLRGFSTDTQYF	TRBJ2-3	TRBV27	.	.
TGTGCCAGCAGCTTCCAGGGCAGCTTACATGGCTACACCTTC	CASSFQGSLHGYTF	TRBJ1-2	TRBV7-2	.	.
TGCGCCAGCAGCCAAGATCGACAGGGGGATTCACCCCTCCACTTT	CASSQDRQGDSPLHF	TRBJ1-6	TRBV4-3	TRBD1	once
TGCGCCAGCAGCTTGGAAGGTAGACGGGGCGAGCAGTACTTC	CASSLEGRRGEQYF	TRBJ2-7	TRBV5-1	.	.
TGCGCCAGCAGCTTGGATGTAATGAGGTCCACAGATACGCAGTATTTT	CASSLDVMRSTDTQYF	TRBJ2-3	TRBV5-1	.	.
TGTGCCAGCAGCTTAGTTGTTGCGGATAATGAGCAGTTCTTC	CASSLVVADNEQFF	TRBJ2-1	TRBV7-2	.	.
TGTGCCAGCAGTGGCTCCGGGACGGTCTATGGAGGCTACACCTTC	CASSGSGTVYGGYTF	TRBJ1-2	TRBV6-6	.	.
TGTGCCAGCACTCCTGCCTGGGGGGGCACCGGGGAGCTGTTTTTT	CASTPAWGGTGELFF	TRBJ2-2	TRBV19	TRBD2	.
TGCGCCAGCAGTGAGTCAGTCCGGAACACTGAAGCTTTCTTT	CASSESVRNTEAFF	TRBJ1-1	TRBV10-2	.	once
TGCGCCAGCAGCTTGGGTCCCGGGGACACTGAAGCTTTCTTT	CASSLGPGDTEAFF	TRBJ1-1	TRBV5-1	.	.
TGCAGTGCGAGCCCGGGGCCCGAGCAGTACTTC	CSASPGPEQYF	TRBJ2-7	TRBV20-1	.	.
TGTGCCAGTAGTACTGCAAGGGGGCTCGCGATCTATGGCTACACCTTC	CASSTARGLAIYGYTF	TRBJ1-2	TRBV19	TRBD1	.